The T cell receptor beta chain described here comes from a study of blood T cell repertoires in COVID-19. Study summary: COVID-19 samples, acute and convalescent, were from the United States, Italy and Spain. The analysed material was cDNA or gDNA that came from T cells, B-cell-depleted T cells, or PBMCs.

The germline V gene has CDR1 LNHDA and CDR2 SQIVND (reference sequence). This CDR3 comprises 14 residues. V lost 5 bases, J lost 3 bases, and 12 bases lay in between. Authors' processing steps: Estimation of nucleated cell counts relied on the amplification of reference gene primers. Using immunoSEQ multiplex PCR, the repertoire was profiled, and TCRdb retains in-frame clones only, with some absent. The V and J calls and clone size come from that table; D and trimming were worked out from the DNA. This sample has over 100,000 clones, with around 83% found just once. Sequenced: peripheral blood. The source of this sequence is a man aged 65 to 79 with acute or convalescent COVID-19. The chain links TRBV19 to TRBJ2-3; the D is unclear. CDR3 sequence reads: CASSPRFETDTQYF. CDR3 DNA sequence: TGTGCCAGTAGTCCCCGGTTTGAGACAGATACGCAGTATTTT.